This T cell receptor beta chain was sequenced for a study of CD8 T cells in ankylosing spondylitis (dated by TCRdb to about 2017). Study-level background: The study profiled T cell receptor beta repertoires in healthy donors and ankylosing spondylitis patients to find disease-linked TCR variants. Peripheral blood was sampled, and synovial fluid was also collected from ankylosing spondylitis patients. The whole study cohort included 95 to 130 healthy donors and 25 ankylosing spondylitis patients.

The instrument given in TCRdb is Illumina HiSeq 2500. TCR beta libraries were prepared by quantitative 5'-RACE with molecular barcodes. The authors processed their data as follows. To identify disease-linked TCR variants, a new computational method was used, one built on a probabilistic model of VDJ rearrangement. TCRdb reprocessing: public reads trimmed at Q25 with fastp, clones called with MiXCR, in-frame beta chains kept. Rows matching on CDR3 protein sequence are summarized as one entry with the most common DNA and genes. TCRdb, not the authors, supplied the V and J calls. The sample table contains about 330,000 distinct CDR3 sequences; only one count was recorded for roughly 8% of them. The top ten clonotypes cover more than 12% of the sample. Beyond this particular receptor, the publication reports: In peripheral blood, the disease-linked clones were found at relatively low frequencies and had a CD8+ phenotype. Blood from ankylosing spondylitis patients appeared to be characterized by a TCR beta motif made up of several highly homologous amino acid variants. Significant enrichment of the disease-linked clones was reported in matched synovial fluid samples from ankylosing spondylitis patients. Some of the motif variants had been reported before in the synovial fluid and blood of reactive arthritis patients, a finding that suggests common disease-initiation mechanisms.

The CDR3 measures 16 amino acids from cysteine to phenylalanine. Here the CDR3 DNA is all that survives: 48 bases in frame from base 1. CDR1 is given as SGDLS and CDR2 as YYNGEE, both from the germline V gene. The junction shows trimming of 3 bases on V and 0 bases on J, and the gene matches do not reach 6 bases of it. This clonotype was seen only a few times. Its target antigen remains unknown. Base qualities are missing; no much larger clone stands one base away. The sequenced sample was blood, either unsorted or a sorted T cell fraction (not recorded which). Recombination joined TRBV9 with TRBJ2-1; 7 of the junction bases match TRBD2. This receptor was obtained from a male donor with ankylosing spondylitis. In nucleotides, the sequence is TGTGCCAGCAGCGCACTACTAGCGAGCTCCTACAATGAGCAGTTCTTC. Its coded protein is CASSALLASSYNEQFF.